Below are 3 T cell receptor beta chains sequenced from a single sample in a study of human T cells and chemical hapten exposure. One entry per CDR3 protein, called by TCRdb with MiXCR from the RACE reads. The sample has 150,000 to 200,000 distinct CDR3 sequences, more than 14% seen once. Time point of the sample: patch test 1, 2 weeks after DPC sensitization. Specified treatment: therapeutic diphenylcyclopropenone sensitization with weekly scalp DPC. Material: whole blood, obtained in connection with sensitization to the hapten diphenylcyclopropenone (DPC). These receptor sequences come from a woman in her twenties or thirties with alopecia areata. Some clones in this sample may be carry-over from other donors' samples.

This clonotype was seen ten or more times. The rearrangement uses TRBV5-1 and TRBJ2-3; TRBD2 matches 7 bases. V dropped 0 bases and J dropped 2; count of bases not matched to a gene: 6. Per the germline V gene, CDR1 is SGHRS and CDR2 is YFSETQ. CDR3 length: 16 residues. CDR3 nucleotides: TGCGCCAGCAGCTTGGCCGGGAGGTCGAACACAGATACGCAGTATTTT. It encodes CASSLAGRSNTDTQYF.

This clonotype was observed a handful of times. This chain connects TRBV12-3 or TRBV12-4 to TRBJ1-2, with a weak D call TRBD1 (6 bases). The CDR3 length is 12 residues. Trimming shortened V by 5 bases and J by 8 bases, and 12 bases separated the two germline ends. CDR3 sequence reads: CASSEDRKGYTF. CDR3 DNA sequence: TGTGCCAGCAGTGAGGACAGAAAAGGCTACACCTTC.

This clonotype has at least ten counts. CDR3 region: CASSRYRGLGEKLFF. The CDR3 DNA sequence: TGCGCCAGCAGCCGTTACAGGGGCTTGGGTGAAAAACTGTTTTTT. This chain links TRBV4-3 with TRBJ1-4; 7 bases are shared with TRBD1. After removal of 4 bases from V and 7 bases from J, the junction contained 9 bases not matched to a gene. The CDR3 is 15 residues long. CDR1 and CDR2 from the germline V gene are LGHNA and YSLEER.